This is a list of T cell receptor beta chains from one sample in a study of spatial heterogeneity in lung cancer. TCRdb re-called the 5' RACE reads with MiXCR, one entry per CDR3 protein. The table lists 3,200 or so distinct CDR3 sequences, roughly an eighth of them singletons. This material consisted of lung tumor tissue, taken at surgery. The source of these receptors is a male donor with early-stage non-small cell lung cancer. Both conserved end residues are part of each CDR3. Fields, in order: D gene, clone size, V gene, J gene, CDR3 DNA, CDR3 protein. The D gene is left open where the match is weak. Part of the rows lack a size; the others show once, few, many or a class for expanded clones.

TRBD2,medium-sized,TRBV12-3/TRBV12-4,TRBJ2-3,TGTGCCAGCAGTTTCTGGCTAGCGGGAGGGAGTGAAGATACGCAGTATTTT,CASSFWLAGGSEDTQYF
TRBD1,medium-sized,TRBV19,TRBJ1-2,TGTGCCAGTACAGGACGGCAGGGGGACTATGGCTACACCTTC,CASTGRQGDYGYTF
TRBD2,.,TRBV25-1,TRBJ2-7,TGTGCCAGCAGTGAATCGGGGACTAGTAGCCACGAGCAGTACTTC,CASSESGTSSHEQYF
.,medium-sized,TRBV19,TRBJ1-3,TGTGCCAGTAGTATGGAAACGAAACAGAGCACTGGAAACACCATATATTTT,CASSMETKQSTGNTIYF
.,.,TRBV6-2/TRBV6-3,TRBJ2-4,TGTGCCAGCGTAGGAATAGCCAAAAACATTCAGTACTTC,CASVGIAKNIQYF
TRBD1,medium-sized,TRBV12-3/TRBV12-4,TRBJ1-1,TGTGCCAGCAGTTTCCGGGGACAGATGAACACTGAAGCTTTCTTT,CASSFRGQMNTEAFF
.,medium-sized,TRBV12-3/TRBV12-4,TRBJ2-3,TGTGCCAGCTCTGACGGGTATACGCAGTATTTT,CASSDGYTQYF
TRBD2,medium-sized,TRBV20-1,TRBJ2-3,TGCAGTGCCCCCGATAGGTGGCGGGGGGCTACAGATACGCAGTATTTT,CSAPDRWRGATDTQYF
.,many,TRBV7-9,TRBJ2-3,TGTGCCAGCAGTCCCGGGATCACAGATACGCAGTATTTT,CASSPGITDTQYF
.,medium-sized,TRBV5-4,TRBJ2-7,TGTGCCAGCAGCCCGGGACCGCCTCCCTACGAGCAGTACTTC,CASSPGPPPYEQYF
TRBD2,medium-sized,TRBV20-1,TRBJ2-3,TGCAGTGCTAGGGGGGGACTAGCGGGCCCCACAGATACGCAGTATTTT,CSARGGLAGPTDTQYF
.,.,TRBV14,TRBJ1-4,TGTGCCAGCAGCCAAGGGGGAGTAGCGAATGAAAAACTGTTTTTT,CASSQGGVANEKLFF
.,many,TRBV7-2,TRBJ1-2,TGTGCCAGCAGCCCCCGCTACTCCTATGGCTACACCTTC,CASSPRYSYGYTF
TRBD2,.,TRBV20-1,TRBJ2-5,TGCAGTGCTAGTTCTAGCGGGCGGGAGACCCAGTACTTC,CSASSSGRETQYF
.,medium-sized,TRBV6-5,TRBJ2-2,TGTGCCAGCACGACGGGACATTCCACCGGGGAGCTGTTTTTT,CASTTGHSTGELFF
.,.,TRBV29-1,TRBJ2-7,TGCAGCGTTGAAGAGTATGAGGGCGCCTACGAGCAGTACTTC,CSVEEYEGAYEQYF
.,medium-sized,TRBV27,TRBJ2-7,TGTGCCAGCAGTTCGCCTTCTGAGGGGGGTAGCGAGCAGTACTTC,CASSSPSEGGSEQYF
TRBD2,medium-sized,TRBV12-3/TRBV12-4,TRBJ2-7,TGTGCCAGCAGTTTAAAGGCGGGGGGGCCCTACGAGCAGTACTTC,CASSLKAGGPYEQYF
.,medium-sized,TRBV7-2,TRBJ2-5,TGTGCCAGCAGCTTACGGGGAGAGACCCAGTACTTC,CASSLRGETQYF
.,medium-sized,TRBV6-1,TRBJ2-3,TGTGCCAGCCTCCGGGGCGGGACAGATACGCAGTATTTT,CASLRGGTDTQYF
.,medium-sized,TRBV30,TRBJ1-5,TGTGCCTGGAGTCCAATAGGGGGTCAGCCCCAGCATTTT,CAWSPIGGQPQHF
.,.,TRBV7-9,TRBJ1-4,TGTGCCAGCAGCCGGCAGGGGAACGAAAAACTGTTTTTT,CASSRQGNEKLFF
TRBD1,medium-sized,TRBV5-4,TRBJ1-2,TGTGCCAGCAGCCCCCCCGGGACAGCCTATGGCTACACCTTC,CASSPPGTAYGYTF
TRBD2,few,TRBV28,TRBJ2-2,TGTGCCAGCAGTTTAGATAGCGGGGGCACCGGGGAGCTGTTTTTT,CASSLDSGGTGELFF
TRBD1,few,TRBV7-2,TRBJ1-1,TGTGCCAGCAGCAGGCAGGGGGCGAACACTGAAGCTTTCTTT,CASSRQGANTEAFF
TRBD1,medium-sized,TRBV12-3/TRBV12-4,TRBJ2-5,TGTGCCAGCAGTTTATGGGGGACAGGCCAAGAGACCCAGTACTTC,CASSLWGTGQETQYF
.,.,TRBV20-1,TRBJ2-2,TGCAGTGCTCAGGGAGACGGGGAGCTGTTTTTT,CSAQGDGELFF
.,medium-sized,TRBV5-6,TRBJ2-3,TGTGCCAGCAGTTTAGACAGGACCGGCACAGATACGCAGTATTTT,CASSLDRTGTDTQYF
TRBD2,medium-sized,TRBV6-2/TRBV6-3,TRBJ2-1,TGTGCCAGCAGTCCTAGCGGGGGGGCCAGCAATGAGCAGTTCTTC,CASSPSGGASNEQFF
.,many,TRBV30,TRBJ1-4,TGTGCCTGGAGTGTACCCCCAGAAAAACTGTTTTTT,CAWSVPPEKLFF
.,medium-sized,TRBV6-2/TRBV6-3,TRBJ2-3,TGTGCCAGCACGAAGGCGAGCACAGATACGCAGTATTTT,CASTKASTDTQYF
.,many,TRBV27,TRBJ1-5,TGTGCCAGCAGTCAGGGAAGTAACCAGCCCCAGCATTTT,CASSQGSNQPQHF
.,many,TRBV7-2,TRBJ1-2,TGTGCCAGCACTGGAATCACAGGGAACTATGGCTACACCTTC,CASTGITGNYGYTF
.,.,TRBV5-1,TRBJ2-1,TGCGCCAGCAGCTTGGCTTACGTGGGGGATGAGCAGTTCTTC,CASSLAYVGDEQFF
.,once,TRBV6-6,TRBJ2-7,TGTGCCAGCAGTTACCCAGTGAAGGGGCGACGCTACGAGCAGTACTTC,CASSYPVKGRRYEQYF
.,few,TRBV2,TRBJ2-2,TGTGCCAGCAGCCCCCCCGGGGGGCTGAACACCGGGGAGCTGTTTTTT,CASSPPGGLNTGELFF
.,medium-sized,TRBV5-1,TRBJ1-1,TGCGCCAGCAGCAAACAGACAGACTTGAACACTGAAGCTTTCTTT,CASSKQTDLNTEAFF
.,few,TRBV27,TRBJ1-2,TGTGCCAGCAGCCAGGGAGCTAACTATGGCTACACCTTC,CASSQGANYGYTF
TRBD1,few,TRBV7-2,TRBJ2-2,TGTGCCAGCAGCACCCGGGACAGGGGGAACACCGGGGAGCTGTTTTTT,CASSTRDRGNTGELFF
.,many,TRBV6-2/TRBV6-3,TRBJ1-1,TGTGCCAGCAGCCAGGGAACTGAAGCTTTCTTT,CASSQGTEAFF
TRBD2,large,TRBV4-3,TRBJ2-1,TGCGCCAGCAGCCAAGCGGGGGGGCCTTGGGATGAGCAGTTCTTC,CASSQAGGPWDEQFF
TRBD1,.,TRBV9,TRBJ2-7,TGTGCCAGCAGCGTAGGCCGAAGACAGGGGGCCGAGCAGTACTTC,CASSVGRRQGAEQYF
.,medium-sized,TRBV19,TRBJ2-2,TGTGCCAGTAGTAGAATGGGGGCTGTTAACACCGGGGAGCTGTTTTTT,CASSRMGAVNTGELFF
.,medium-sized,TRBV18,TRBJ2-1,TGTGCCAGCTCACCGACACAGGGCCTCTCCTACAATGAGCAGTTCTTC,CASSPTQGLSYNEQFF
.,many,TRBV7-2,TRBJ1-5,TGTGCCAGCAGCTTATGGGGTCAGCCCCAGCATTTT,CASSLWGQPQHF
TRBD1,medium-sized,TRBV7-9,TRBJ2-7,TGTGCCAGCAGCGGGGTGGACAGGGCCTACGAGCAGTACTTC,CASSGVDRAYEQYF
.,many,TRBV7-2,TRBJ2-7,TGTGCCAGCAGCTTACGGAAGAATAACTCCTACGAGCAGTACTTC,CASSLRKNNSYEQYF
.,.,TRBV12-3/TRBV12-4,TRBJ2-5,TGTGCCAGCAGTTTACCCGAGGGGGAGACCCAGTACTTC,CASSLPEGETQYF
TRBD2,.,TRBV12-3/TRBV12-4,TRBJ2-1,TGTGCCAGCGGGGAGGGGGAGCAGTTCTTC,CASGEGEQFF
.,.,TRBV6-2/TRBV6-3,TRBJ2-4,TGTGCCGGCAGTCACCGGGGTACAGGTGTAGCAAAAAACATTCAGTACTTC,CAGSHRGTGVAKNIQYF
.,medium-sized,TRBV7-2,TRBJ1-1,TGTGCCAGCAGCTTTTATGTTCGGGGCCTGAACACTGAAGTTTTCTTT,CASSFYVRGLNTEVFF
.,many,TRBV6-6,TRBJ2-5,TGTGCCAGCAGTCCCTTAGGCCCCGAGAGGAAGGCTTTCTGGACCCAGTACTTC,CASSPLGPERKAFWTQYF
.,few,TRBV9,TRBJ2-5,TGTGCCAGCAGCCCCTCCCCGGAGGAGACCCAGTACTTC,CASSPSPEETQYF
.,.,TRBV6-2/TRBV6-3,TRBJ2-6,TGTGCCAGCAGCCCAGACAACTCTGGGGCCAACGTCCTGACTTTC,CASSPDNSGANVLTF
TRBD1,medium-sized,TRBV28,TRBJ1-6,TGTGCCAGCAGTGCTTCCGGGACAGCCCTAAATTCACCCCTCCACTTT,CASSASGTALNSPLHF
TRBD1,many,TRBV20-1,TRBJ2-1,TGCAGTGCTAGAATACCCGGGACAGGGTTTGGTTTGGGCAATGAGCAGTTCTTC,CSARIPGTGFGLGNEQFF
TRBD1,medium-sized,TRBV6-1,TRBJ1-4,TGTGCCAGCAGGGCCGGACAGGGGCCTTTTGAAAAACTGTTTTTT,CASRAGQGPFEKLFF
TRBD1,medium-sized,TRBV19,TRBJ2-7,TGTGCCAGTAGTAGGGGCAGGGGGTTCTACGAGCAGTACTTC,CASSRGRGFYEQYF
.,.,TRBV5-1,TRBJ2-1,TGCGCCAGCAGCGAGCTAGCGAAATACAATGAGCAGTTCTTC,CASSELAKYNEQFF